A selection of T cell receptor beta chains follows, all from one sample in a study of beta chain features in type 1 diabetes. Libraries were prepared by immunoSEQ multiplex PCR; TCRdb keeps only in-frame clonotypes and omits some of them. The table includes some 350,000 clones, roughly 13% detected once. Sequencing input: naive CD4+ T cells from blood. The source is a young woman with type 1 diabetes. CDR3s include the opening cysteine and the closing phenylalanine or tryptophan. D genes are given only for firm matches. Clone size is stated in some rows and not others, as once, few, many or a class when expanded.

J gene: TRBJ2-1
V gene: TRBV7-3
clone size: few
D gene: TRBD2
CDR3 DNA: TGTGCCAGCAGCCCCGGGACTAGCGGGGATGAGCAGTTCTTC
CDR3 protein: CASSPGTSGDEQFF

J gene: TRBJ2-4
V gene: TRBV30
clone size: -
D gene: TRBD2
CDR3 DNA: TGTGCCTGGAGTTCGGGACTAGCGGAAAACAAAAACATTCAGTACTTC
CDR3 protein: CAWSSGLAENKNIQYF

J gene: TRBJ2-1
V gene: TRBV9
clone size: few
D gene: TRBD2
CDR3 DNA: TGTGCCAGCAGCGTAGTCCCAGCGGGAGCCAATGAGCAGTTCTTC
CDR3 protein: CASSVVPAGANEQFF

J gene: TRBJ2-7
V gene: TRBV9
clone size: few
D gene: TRBD2
CDR3 DNA: TGTGCCAGCAGCGCGGGCTGGTCGAGTGGACTAGCGGGAGATGAGCAGTACTTC
CDR3 protein: CASSAGWSSGLAGDEQYF

J gene: TRBJ2-7
V gene: TRBV28
clone size: few
D gene: TRBD1
CDR3 DNA: TGTGCCAGCAGTTCGACAGGGGCCCCCTCCTACGAGCAGTACTTC
CDR3 protein: CASSSTGAPSYEQYF

J gene: TRBJ2-6
V gene: TRBV10-2
clone size: -
D gene: -
CDR3 DNA: TGCGCCAGCACCCCCGTCGGGGGATATGGGGCCAACGTCCTGACTTTC
CDR3 protein: CASTPVGGYGANVLTF

J gene: TRBJ2-1
V gene: TRBV28
clone size: few
D gene: -
CDR3 DNA: TGTGCCAGCAGTTATGAGACTAGTATGCAGTTCTTC
CDR3 protein: CASSYETSMQFF

J gene: TRBJ1-2
V gene: TRBV11-2
clone size: -
D gene: -
CDR3 DNA: TGTGCCAGCAGCTTAGCCGGGGGGCCTACTGGCTACACCTTC
CDR3 protein: CASSLAGGPTGYTF

J gene: TRBJ2-5
V gene: TRBV30
clone size: few
D gene: TRBD1
CDR3 DNA: TGTGCAACGTCGACAGGGCCCGTACAGACCCAGTACTTC
CDR3 protein: CATSTGPVQTQYF

J gene: TRBJ1-1
V gene: TRBV30
clone size: -
D gene: -
CDR3 DNA: TGTGCCTGGAGCAGGGAGGGGTCGGTTTTGGCTAGCACTGAAGCTTTCTTT
CDR3 protein: CAWSREGSVLASTEAFF

J gene: TRBJ2-3
V gene: TRBV19
clone size: few
D gene: TRBD2
CDR3 DNA: TGTGCCAGTAGATTGACGGGGGGTGGCACAGATACGCAGTATTTT
CDR3 protein: CASRLTGGGTDTQYF

J gene: TRBJ1-1
V gene: TRBV6-5
clone size: -
D gene: -
CDR3 DNA: TGTGCCAGCAGTTCGACTCAAGGGGCGATTGAAGCTTTCTTT
CDR3 protein: CASSSTQGAIEAFF

J gene: TRBJ2-2
V gene: TRBV6-5
clone size: few
D gene: -
CDR3 DNA: TGTGCCAGCAGGGCAGGGGTAAACACCGGGGAGCTGTTTTTT
CDR3 protein: CASRAGVNTGELFF

J gene: TRBJ2-3
V gene: TRBV2
clone size: -
D gene: TRBD2
CDR3 DNA: TGTGCCAGCAGTTTTCTACCCGGGACTAGGGGCACAGATACGCAGTATTTT
CDR3 protein: CASSFLPGTRGTDTQYF